These 31 T cell receptor beta chains were all obtained from the same sample, sequenced in a study of cytomegalovirus exposure and HLA in healthy donors (dated 2017 in TCRdb). Library method: the immunoSEQ multiplex PCR assay. For the multiplex PCR, a mixture combining 60 forward primers for TCR Vbeta segments and 13 reverse primers for TCR Jbeta segments was used. TCRdb retrieved this table from immuneACCESS and kept in-frame rearrangements only. Not all clones are present; in checked studies, unresolved V genes account for under half, and no reason is known for the remainder. Within this sample are around 65,000 clones, with around 77% of them counted one time only. Around 4% of the sample lies in the top ten. Sequencing used PBMCs. The receptors here all came from a woman in her thirties in good health and CMV-seronegative.

A remark on this clone: At one boundary the junction diverges from the germline segment, which might be a read error. The chain links TRBV4-1 to TRBJ2-7; D remains unclear. The germline CDR1 and CDR2 sequences are MGHRA and YSYEKL. The length of the CDR3 is 12 residues. CDR3 sequence reads: CASSQDGLRPNF. The CDR3 coding sequence is TGCGCCAGCAGCCAAGACGGGTTGCGTCCAAACTTC.

The J gene is TRBJ2-1, the V gene TRBV30; TRBD1 agrees at 10 bases. This CDR3 is built from 14 residues. CDR1 and CDR2 from the germline V gene are GTSNPN and SVGIG (reference sequence). V shed 2 bases and J 7 bases; nucleotides not matched to a gene: 5. CDR3 in amino acids: CAWSLTGGENEQFF. The CDR3 bases are TGTGCCTGGAGTCTGACAGGGGGCGAAAATGAGCAGTTCTTC.

The CDR3 DNA sequence: TGTGCCAGCAGCTCCCTGGGACTAGCGGCACAAGAGACCCAGTACTTC. This gives the protein CASSSLGLAAQETQYF. The rearrangement joins TRBV11-2 to TRBJ2-5; 11 bases align to TRBD2. CDR3 length equals 16 residues. J gave up 2 bases and V 4 bases, and 6 bases lay outside the gene matches. Germline CDR1 reads SGHAT; CDR2 reads FQNNGV.

In this sample, this clone turned up a few times. J is TRBJ2-1 and V is TRBV5-8; no clear D. The CDR3 contains 11 residues. Trimming took 3 bases from V and 8 from J, leaving 6 bases between them. The germline V gene has CDR1 SGHTS and CDR2 YDEGEE. The CDR3 DNA reads TGTGCCAGCAGCTCTTTTCATGAGCAGTTCTTC. Protein: CASSSFHEQFF.

This chain connects TRBV6-5 to TRBJ1-1; a possible D gene is TRBD1 (6 bases). CDR1 is MNHEY and CDR2 is SVGAGI in the germline V gene. The V end was cut by 8 bases, the J end by 5 bases, with 18 bases between. The CDR3 extends over 14 amino acids. The CDR3 reads CASFAQGRRTEAFF. The CDR3 nucleotides read TGTGCCAGCTTCGCCCAGGGGCGTCGGACTGAAGCTTTCTTT.

CDR3 residues: CAWSEGLQPQHF. CDR3 nucleotide sequence: TGTGCCTGGAGTGAGGGGCTCCAGCCCCAGCATTTT. The gene calls are TRBV30 and TRBJ1-5; a possible D gene is TRBD1 (5 bases). V was clipped by 1 base and J by 7 bases, with 8 bases between them. Per the germline V gene, CDR1 is GTSNPN and CDR2 is SVGIG (reference sequence). The CDR3 has 12 amino acids.

The gene calls are TRBV30 and TRBJ2-1; D may be TRBD1 (6 bases). The CDR3 is 12 residues long. Germline assignment: CDR1 GTSNPN and CDR2 SVGIG (reference sequence). The V end lost 2 bases, the J end lost 7 bases, and 9 bases lay between the germline ends. DNA for the CDR3: TGTGCCTGGAGTCCACAGGGAAATGAGCAGTTCTTC. Translating it yields CAWSPQGNEQFF.

V and J are TRBV28 and TRBJ1-2; 7 bases are shared with TRBD1. V lost 5 bases, J lost 6 bases, and 9 bases stayed unmatched. This CDR3 spans 14 amino acids. In germline, CDR1 is MDHEN, CDR2 SYDVKM. This chain's CDR3 is CASSPQGSLHGYTF. For the CDR3, the DNA is TGTGCCAGCAGTCCACAGGGGTCCCTCCATGGCTACACCTTC.

The rearrangement links TRBV29-1 to TRBJ1-2, with D possibly TRBD1 on 5 matching bases. The germline CDR1 and CDR2 sequences are SQVTM and ANQGSEA. This CDR3 has 12 amino acids. With 7 bases removed from V and 6 bases from J, the gap between germline ends came to 15 bases. The chain's CDR3 is CSAFQGANGYTF. CDR3 bases: TGCAGCGCTTTTCAGGGCGCGAATGGCTACACCTTC. Full variable domain (remainder filled in from reference TRBV29-1 and TRBJ1-2): SAVISQKPSRDICQRGTSLTIQCQVDSQVTMMFWYRQQPGQSLTLIATANQGSEATYESGFVIDKFPISRPNLTFSTLTVSNMSPEDSSIYLCSAFQGANGYTFGSGTRLTVV.

This chain joins TRBV5-1 and TRBJ2-7; D perhaps matches TRBD2 (5 bases). Between the trimmed V and J ends, which lost 5 bases and 3 bases, there was a span of 18 bases. Germline CDR1 and CDR2: SGHRS and YFSETQ. The CDR3 contains 15 residues. The CDR3 reads CASRPDQTRGYEQYF. The CDR3 DNA sequence: TGCGCCAGCAGACCCGATCAAACCCGGGGCTACGAGCAGTACTTC. The complete variable domain, with remaining parts taken from reference TRBV5-1 and TRBJ2-7, reads KAGVTQTPRYLIKTRGQQVTLSCSPISGHRSVSWYQQTPGQGLQFLFEYFSETQRNKGNFPGRFSGRQFSNSRSEMNVSTLELGDSALYLCASRPDQTRGYEQYFGPGTRLTVT.

The genes are TRBV30 and TRBJ1-1; D ambiguous. The V end was cut by 2 bases, the J end by 0 bases, with 25 bases between. The CDR3 spans 19 residues. The germline V gene has CDR1 GTSNPN and CDR2 SVGIG (reference sequence). DNA of the CDR3: TGTGCCTGGAGTAACCCGAGGGCTTTTGTCGTCGAAATGAACACTGAAGCTTTCTTT. As protein: CAWSNPRAFVVEMNTEAFF. The full variable domain, rest sourced from reference TRBV30 and TRBJ1-1, is SQTIHQWPATLVQPVGSPLSLECTVEGTSNPNLYWYRQAAGRGLQLLFYSVGIGQISSEVPQNLSASRPQDRQFILSSKKLLLSDSGFYLCAWSNPRAFVVEMNTEAFFGQGTRLTVV.

CDR3 amino acids: CASSPLTGGEQYF. The CDR3 DNA sequence: TGTGCCAGCAGCCCATTAACAGGGGGCGAGCAGTACTTC. The chain uses TRBV9 and TRBJ2-7; 8 nucleotides line up with TRBD1. V shed 4 bases and J 6 bases; nucleotides not matched to a gene: 6. Germline CDR1 SGDLS, CDR2 YYNGEE. CDR3 length: 13 amino acids. The variable domain in full, completed from reference TRBV9 and TRBJ2-7, reads DSGVTQTPKHLITATGQRVTLRCSPRSGDLSVYWYQQSLDQGLQFLIQYYNGEERAKGNILERFSAQQFPDLHSELNLSSLELGDSALYFCASSPLTGGEQYFGPGTRLTVT.

This sequence joins TRBV9 and TRBJ2-7; 13 bases are shared with TRBD2. CDR3 length equals 15 residues. V shed 0 bases, J shed 6 bases, and the junction held 3 bases outside the gene matches. CDR1 SGDLS and CDR2 YYNGEE come from the germline V gene. The DNA for the CDR3 is TGTGCCAGCAGCGTAGGGACTAGCGGGAGTGGCGAGCAGTACTTC. Translated, it gives CASSVGTSGSGEQYF.

This chain uses TRBV5-1 with TRBJ1-1; D not resolved. This CDR3 is built from 13 residues. Germline-derived CDR1 and CDR2 are SGHRS and YFSETQ. V was clipped by 4 bases and J by 1 base, with 8 bases between them. The CDR3 nucleotides read TGCGCCAGCAGCAAAACGGGGAACACTGAAGCTTTCTTT. This encodes CASSKTGNTEAFF.

The chain joins TRBV10-1 to TRBJ1-5, with D maybe TRBD1 (5 bases). V dropped 6 bases and J dropped 4 bases, with 16 bases sitting between them. This CDR3 is 15 amino acids long. CDR1 is WNHNN and CDR2 is SYGVQD in the germline V gene (reference sequence). The DNA of the CDR3 is TGCGCCAGCAGCTCCCCGTTCGGGGGGAATCAGCCCCAGCATTTT. Encoded protein: CASSSPFGGNQPQHF.

V is TRBV29-1 and J is TRBJ2-7, with D possibly TRBD1 on 5 matching bases. The V end lost 0 bases, the J end lost 12 bases, and 12 bases lay between the germline ends. The germline CDR1 and CDR2 sequences are SQVTM and ANQGSEA. This CDR3 is built from 11 residues. The CDR3 nucleotides read TGCAGCGTTGAAGAAGGCAGGGAACGGTACTTC. Encoded protein: CSVEEGRERYF.

V usage is TRBV28 and J usage is TRBJ1-3, with a weak D call TRBD1 (5 bases). Germline CDR1 MDHEN, CDR2 SYDVKM. V shed 3 bases and J shed 4 bases, with 10 bases lying between them. The CDR3 is made up of 14 amino acids. In DNA form, the CDR3 reads TGTGCCAGCAGTTTGTCAGGGCAAGGAAACACCATATATTTT. This sequence encodes CASSLSGQGNTIYF.

The genes are TRBV2 and TRBJ1-1; D uncertain. Germline CDR1 is SNHLY and CDR2 is FYNNEI. CDR3 length: 13 residues. V lost 8 bases and J 5 bases, leaving 15 bases between the germline ends. CDR3 residues: CASWFLAGTEAFF. The CDR3 DNA reads as TGTGCCAGCTGGTTTCTTGCGGGGACTGAAGCTTTCTTT. The variable domain in full, with the rest retrieved from reference TRBV2 and TRBJ1-1, is EPEVTQTPSHQVTQMGQEVILRCVPISNHLYFYWYRQILGQKVEFLVSFYNNEISEKSEIFDDQFSVERPDGSNFTLKIRSTKLEDSAMYFCASWFLAGTEAFFGQGTRLTVV.

The J gene is TRBJ1-2, the V gene TRBV25-1; no definite D call. Trimming removed 10 bases at V and 4 bases at J, with 16 bases between. Germline values: CDR1 MGHDK, CDR2 SYGVNS. The CDR3 is 13 amino acids. The DNA for the CDR3 is TGTGCCACCGGACGTGGCGGAGGCTATGGCTACACCTTC. Its protein product is CATGRGGGYGYTF.

The chain is built from TRBV30 and TRBJ1-5; the D gene is possibly TRBD1 (6 bases). The germline V and J ends were trimmed by 3 bases and 0 bases, with 9 bases remaining between them. This CDR3 spans 14 amino acids. Per the germline V gene, CDR1 is GTSNPN and CDR2 is SVGIG (reference sequence). The CDR3 here is CAWSGQNSNQPQHF. The DNA of the CDR3 is TGTGCCTGGAGCGGACAGAATAGCAATCAGCCCCAGCATTTT.

The rearrangement joins TRBV7-9 to TRBJ1-1, with D unresolved. Trimming left V 5 bases short and J 1 base short, with 5 bases between. In germline, CDR1 is SEHNR, CDR2 FQNEAQ (reference sequence). CDR3 length equals 12 residues. The CDR3 region is CASSSRNTEAFF. The CDR3 DNA sequence: TGTGCCAGCAGCAGTAGGAACACTGAAGCTTTCTTT.

This clone showed up just a few times. The rearrangement links TRBV28 to TRBJ1-5, with D maybe TRBD1 (5 bases). The length of the CDR3 is 14 residues. V was cut by 6 bases and J by 7 bases, with 16 bases left in between. Germline V lookup: CDR1 MDHEN, CDR2 SYDVKM. The CDR3 is CASSPAMGGQPQHF. The CDR3 DNA sequence: TGTGCCAGCAGCCCCGCCATGGGGGGACAGCCCCAGCATTTT.

This clone was found a few times. The rearrangement uses TRBV30 and TRBJ1-5; 7 bases fit TRBD1. This CDR3 has 13 amino acids. Trimming took 0 bases from V and 6 from J; bases not matched to a gene: 2. The germline gives CDR1 GTSNPN, CDR2 SVGIG (reference sequence). CDR3 in DNA: TGTGCCTGGAGTGTAGACAGGGTTCAGCCCCAGCATTTT. This encodes CAWSVDRVQPQHF.

CDR3 sequence: CASSYPPGLDSPLHF. DNA for the CDR3: TGTGCCAGCAGTTACCCCCCGGGTCTGGATTCACCCCTCCACTTT. The chain joins TRBV6-6 to TRBJ1-6; D unresolved. V lost 2 bases to trimming and J lost 8 bases, with 13 bases between them. The CDR3 consists of 15 residues. Germline CDR1 MNHNY, CDR2 SVGAGI (reference sequence).

The J gene is TRBJ2-3, the V gene TRBV29-1; 10 bases are a match to TRBD2. There are 13 residues in the CDR3. V lost 4 bases, J lost 6 bases, and 4 bases stayed unmatched. Looked up from germline, CDR1 is SQVTM and CDR2 is ANQGSEA. The CDR3 bases are TGCAGCGTTGCCGGGACTAGCGCCGATACGCAGTATTTT. It yields the protein CSVAGTSADTQYF.

About this clone: Different DNA sequences within this sample yield the same CDR3. The chain carries TRBV30 and TRBJ1-5; D is perhaps TRBD1 (5 bases). The CDR3 loop spans 15 amino acids. V lost 2 bases and J lost 9, with 20 bases in between. CDR1 GTSNPN and CDR2 SVGIG come from the germline V gene (reference sequence). The CDR3 DNA reads TGTGCCTGGAGTCTATTTGGGCAGGGAAGTTGGCCCCAGCATTTT. Its protein is CAWSLFGQGSWPQHF.

At least ten counts were recorded for this clone. The chain recombines TRBV29-1 with TRBJ1-3; 8 nucleotides line up with TRBD1. Germline assignment: CDR1 SQVTM and CDR2 ANQGSEA. V gave up 3 bases and J gave up 3 bases; unmatched junction bases: 4. The CDR3 loop spans 14 amino acids. The CDR3 sequence is CSVDDRGGGNTIYF. The CDR3 DNA reads TGCAGCGTTGATGACAGGGGTGGTGGAAACACCATATATTTT.

The chain is built from TRBV5-1 and TRBJ2-5, with D maybe TRBD1 (6 bases). Per the germline V gene, CDR1 is SGHRS and CDR2 is YFSETQ. The CDR3 is made up of 14 amino acids. With 4 bases removed from V and 3 bases from J, the gap between germline ends came to 13 bases. In DNA form, the CDR3 reads TGCGCCAGCAGCCACGGACAGTCCGAAGAGACCCAGTACTTC. This encodes CASSHGQSEETQYF.

The J gene is TRBJ2-7, the V gene TRBV29-1, with D uncertain. This CDR3 is built from 12 residues. CDR1 and CDR2 from the germline V gene are SQVTM and ANQGSEA. Trimming cost V 3 bases and J 0 bases, with 6 bases left between them. CDR3 nucleotides: TGCAGCGTTGAGGTCGGCTCCTACGAGCAGTACTTC. Its translation is CSVEVGSYEQYF.

The chain employs TRBV4-1 and TRBJ1-2; D is unclear. Trimming took off 3 bases at V and 4 bases at J, with 18 bases between the two ends. There are 16 residues in the CDR3. Looked up from germline, CDR1 is MGHRA and CDR2 is YSYEKL. CDR3 coding DNA: TGCGCCAGCAGCCAGAAAAGCCAGGTTGCTTTCTATGGCTACACCTTC. Protein product: CASSQKSQVAFYGYTF.

This clone has only one observation. This chain joins TRBV27 and TRBJ2-1; 7 nucleotides line up with TRBD1. The CDR3 runs to 14 residues. Germline V CDR1 and CDR2: MNHEY, SMNVEV (reference sequence). With 6 bases clipped from V and 0 bases from J, the junction kept 2 bases outside the gene matches. The DNA for the CDR3 is TGTGCCAGCAGCAGGGGGAGCTCCTACAATGAGCAGTTCTTC. Translation: CASSRGSSYNEQFF.